The 6 T cell receptor beta chains given below trace back to one sample, sequenced in a study of T cells after yellow fever vaccination (dated by TCRdb to between 2018 and 2021). The library was prepared using 5' RACE. TCRdb shows the sequencer as Illumina HiSeq 2500. TCRdb reanalyzed the raw reads on its own, using fastp at Q25 for trimming and MiXCR for clone calling, and kept in-frame beta chains. Identical CDR3 protein sequences are pooled into one entry, listed with their most common genes and DNA. This sample holds 90,000 to 150,000 distinct CDR3 sequences; 7.2% were observed only once. The ten most abundant clones make up roughly 2.8% of the sample. The sample's treatment or condition label is to be understood as: live attenuated yellow fever vaccine strain. The sample consisted of CD4+ T cells sorted from PBMCs, taken approximately 40 days after the first yellow fever vaccination. The receptor set was obtained from a young man who received the YFV17D yellow fever vaccine.

This clonotype was seen at least ten times. This chain uses TRBV20-1 with TRBJ2-5, with D uncertain. The CDR3 loop spans 12 amino acids. The germline V gene encodes CDR1 DFQATT and CDR2 SNEGSKA (reference sequence). Trimming removed 7 bases from V and 2 bases from J, with 11 bases in between. The CDR3 is CSGPDGQETQYF. The CDR3 DNA is TGCAGTGGGCCGGACGGGCAAGAGACCCAGTACTTC.

Remarks on this clonotype: Since a much larger clone is just one base distant, this may be a read error. The rearrangement joins TRBV5-1 to TRBJ2-5, with 8 bases matching TRBD1. Germline trimming cut 8 bases from V and 3 bases from J; bases unmatched to any gene: 6. There are 13 residues in the CDR3. From germline, CDR1 is SGHRS and CDR2 YFSETQ. CDR3 coding DNA: TGCGCCAGGAGCATGACAGGGGAAGAGACCCAGTACTTC. Its translation: CARSMTGEETQYF. The full variable domain, completed using reference TRBV5-1 and TRBJ2-5, is KAGVTQTPRYLIKTRGQQVTLSCSPISGHRSVSWYQQTPGQGLQFLFEYFSETQRNKGNFPGRFSGRQFSNSRSEMNVSTLELGDSALYLCARSMTGEETQYFGPGTRLLVL.

The gene calls are TRBV7-2 and TRBJ2-2; no firm D call. The CDR3 consists of 15 residues. Trimming left V 1 base short and J 2 bases short, with 8 bases between. CDR1 and CDR2 from the germline V gene are SGHTA and FQGNSA. The CDR3 DNA reads TGTGCCAGCAGCTTAGGACGCCTAAACACCGGGGAGCTGTTTTTT. Amino acids: CASSLGRLNTGELFF. Filled out from reference TRBV7-2 and TRBJ2-2, the complete variable domain reads GAGVSQSPSNKVTEKGKDVELRCDPISGHTALYWYRQSLGQGLEFLIYFQGNSAPDKSGLPSDRFSAERTGGSVSTLTIQRTQQEDSAVYLCASSLGRLNTGELFFGEGSRLTVL.

This clonotype was observed at least ten times. The rearrangement joins TRBV7-2 to TRBJ1-5; the D is unclear. CDR3 length: 16 residues. In germline, CDR1 is SGHTA, CDR2 FQGNSA. V was pared by 2 bases and J by 0 bases, with 11 bases between. This chain's CDR3 is CASSLRAANSNQPQHF. The CDR3 DNA reads TGTGCCAGCAGCTTACGGGCAGCGAATAGCAATCAGCCCCAGCATTTT.

This clonotype was seen ten or more times. This chain connects TRBV5-1 to TRBJ2-1; 9 bases are shared with TRBD2. The CDR3 length is 14 residues. Germline loops: CDR1 SGHRS, CDR2 YFSETQ. Trimming at V came to 4 bases and at J to 7 bases, leaving 6 bases not matched to a gene. The CDR3: CASSALSGGNEQFF. As DNA, the CDR3 is TGCGCCAGCAGCGCCTTGAGCGGGGGGAATGAGCAGTTCTTC.

This clonotype has at least ten counts. V gene TRBV4-2 combines with J gene TRBJ1-1, with D hard to call. This CDR3 region has 14 residues. Germline CDR1 and CDR2: LGHNA and YNFKEQ. V lost 0 bases and J 0 bases, leaving 5 bases between the germline ends. In nucleotides, the CDR3 is TGTGCCAGCAGCCAAGAGGGAATGAACACTGAAGCTTTCTTT. It encodes CASSQEGMNTEAFF.